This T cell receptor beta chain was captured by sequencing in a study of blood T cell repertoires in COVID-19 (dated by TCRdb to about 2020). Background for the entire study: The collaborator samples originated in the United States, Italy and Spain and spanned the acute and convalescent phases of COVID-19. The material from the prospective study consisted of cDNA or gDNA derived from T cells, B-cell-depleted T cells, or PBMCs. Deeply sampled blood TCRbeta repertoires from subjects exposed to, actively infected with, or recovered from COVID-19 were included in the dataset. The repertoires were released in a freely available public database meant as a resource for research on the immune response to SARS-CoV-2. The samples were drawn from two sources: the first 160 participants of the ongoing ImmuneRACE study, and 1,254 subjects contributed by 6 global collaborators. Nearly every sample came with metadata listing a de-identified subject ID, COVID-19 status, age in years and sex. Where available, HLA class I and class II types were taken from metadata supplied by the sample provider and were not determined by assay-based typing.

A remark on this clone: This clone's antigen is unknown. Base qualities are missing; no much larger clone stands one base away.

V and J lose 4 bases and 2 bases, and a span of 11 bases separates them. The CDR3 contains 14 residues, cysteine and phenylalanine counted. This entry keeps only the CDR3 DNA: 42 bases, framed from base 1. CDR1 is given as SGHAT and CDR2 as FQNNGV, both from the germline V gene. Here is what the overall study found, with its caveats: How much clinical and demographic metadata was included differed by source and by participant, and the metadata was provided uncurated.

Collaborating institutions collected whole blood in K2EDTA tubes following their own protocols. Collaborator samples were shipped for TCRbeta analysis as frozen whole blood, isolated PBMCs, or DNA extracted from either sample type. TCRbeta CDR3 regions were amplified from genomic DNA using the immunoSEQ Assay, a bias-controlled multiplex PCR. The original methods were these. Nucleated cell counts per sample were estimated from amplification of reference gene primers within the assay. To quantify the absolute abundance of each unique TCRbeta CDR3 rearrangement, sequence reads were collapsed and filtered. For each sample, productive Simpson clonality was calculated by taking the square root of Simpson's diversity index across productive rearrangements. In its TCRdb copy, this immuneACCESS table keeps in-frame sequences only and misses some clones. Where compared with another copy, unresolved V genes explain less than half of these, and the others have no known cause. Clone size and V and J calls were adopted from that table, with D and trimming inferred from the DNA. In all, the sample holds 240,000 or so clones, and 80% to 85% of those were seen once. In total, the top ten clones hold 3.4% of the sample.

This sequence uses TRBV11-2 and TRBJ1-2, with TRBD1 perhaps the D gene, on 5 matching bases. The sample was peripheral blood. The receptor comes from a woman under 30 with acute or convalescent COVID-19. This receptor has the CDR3 CASSSGTANYGYTF. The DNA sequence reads TGTGCCAGCAGCTCCGGGACTGCAAACTATGGCTACACCTTC. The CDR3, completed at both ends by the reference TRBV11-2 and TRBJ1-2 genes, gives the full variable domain EAGVAQSPRYKIIEKRQSVAFWCNPISGHATLYWYQQILGQGPKLLIQFQNNGVVDDSQLPKDRFSAERLKGVDSTLKIQPAKLEDSAVYLCASSSGTANYGYTFGSGTRLTVV.